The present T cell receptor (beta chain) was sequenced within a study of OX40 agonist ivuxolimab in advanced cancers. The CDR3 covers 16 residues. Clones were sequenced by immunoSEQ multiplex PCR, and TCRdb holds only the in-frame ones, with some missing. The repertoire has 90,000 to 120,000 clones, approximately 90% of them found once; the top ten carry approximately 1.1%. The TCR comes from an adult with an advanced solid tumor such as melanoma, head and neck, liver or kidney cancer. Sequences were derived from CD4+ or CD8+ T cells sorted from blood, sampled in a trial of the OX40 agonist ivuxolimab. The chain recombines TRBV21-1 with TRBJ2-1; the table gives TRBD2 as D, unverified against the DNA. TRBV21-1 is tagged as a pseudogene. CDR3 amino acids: CASSKESESSYNEQFF. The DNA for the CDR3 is TGTGCCAGCAGCAAAGAGAGCGAGAGCTCCTACAATGAGCAGTTCTTC.